The 20 T cell receptor beta chains below were found in one sample sequenced in a study of T cell responses to AZD1222 COVID-19 vaccine. Profiled with immunoSEQ multiplex PCR; TCRdb holds only in-frame clones, not every one. Among around 160,000 clones listed, around 90% were seen once. The source material was peripheral blood, sampled 28 days after the second AZD1222 dose. These receptors all come from an adult who received the AZD1222 COVID-19 vaccine.

This chain connects TRBV7-2 to TRBJ2-3; 8 bases map to TRBD1. The CDR3 contains 15 residues. Germline CDR1 is SGHTA and CDR2 is FQGNSA. The junction had 8 bases not matched to a gene; V was cut back by 7 bases and J by 2 bases. The DNA for the CDR3 is TGTGCCAGCATCCCTGGACAGGGCCCCACAGATACGCAGTATTTT. It is translated as CASIPGQGPTDTQYF.

This clone occurred once. The chain carries TRBV5-1 and TRBJ1-1; D possibly corresponds to TRBD1 (6 bases). The length of the CDR3 is 13 residues. Trimming removed 2 bases at V and 7 bases at J, with 12 bases between. Germline V gene sequence: CDR1 SGHRS, CDR2 YFSETQ. CDR3 bases: TGCGCCAGCAGCTTACAGGGAACTGTTGAAGCTTTCTTT. Its translation is CASSLQGTVEAFF.

V is TRBV5-6 and J is TRBJ1-1; 9 nucleotides match TRBD1. The V segment lost 3 bases and the J segment 0 bases; nucleotides outside the gene matches: 3. From germline, CDR1 is SGHDT and CDR2 YYEEEE. The CDR3 is made up of 15 amino acids. The CDR3 here is CASSYGTGLNTEAFF. The DNA of the CDR3 is TGTGCCAGCAGCTACGGGACAGGGTTGAACACTGAAGCTTTCTTT.

The J gene is TRBJ2-3, the V gene TRBV5-5, with a tentative D call TRBD2 (6 bases). CDR1 is SGHKS, CDR2 YYEKEE, per germline (reference sequence). The CDR3 length is 17 residues. The V end was cut by 4 bases, the J end by 2 bases, with 20 bases between. The DNA of the CDR3 is TGTGCCAGCAGCCGGCCCCTGCTGGGCGGGACCACAGATACGCAGTATTTT. Translating it yields CASSRPLLGGTTDTQYF.

The rearrangement links TRBV2 to TRBJ1-6; 8 bases fit TRBD1. Germline lookup yields CDR1 SNHLY and CDR2 FYNNEI. The ends lost 5 bases at V and 7 bases at J; junction bases unmatched: 10. This CDR3 has 16 residues. The CDR3 nucleotides are TGTGCCAGCAGTACAGGGGGGAGGTGGAGCAATTCACCCCTCCACTTT. Translation: CASSTGGRWSNSPLHF.

V is TRBV14 and J is TRBJ2-7, with a weak D call TRBD1 (5 bases). V shed 4 bases and J shed 0 bases, with 10 bases lying between them. Germline V gene data show CDR1 as SGHDN and CDR2 as FVKESK. The CDR3 spans 14 residues. The CDR3 spells CASSPWGSSYEQYF. For the CDR3, the DNA is TGTGCCAGCAGCCCCTGGGGCAGCTCCTACGAGCAGTACTTC.

This chain joins TRBV7-8 and TRBJ2-7; TRBD2 agrees at 10 bases. The CDR3 contains 18 residues. V trimming: 4 bases; J trimming: 4 bases; junction bases outside the gene matches: 16. The germline gives CDR1 SGHVS, CDR2 FQNEAQ. CDR3 DNA: TGTGCCAGCAGCTCCATAGCGGGGGGCAACCAGTTCCTGTACGAGCAGTACTTC. This gives the protein CASSSIAGGNQFLYEQYF. Based on the CDR3 plus reference TRBV7-8 and TRBJ2-7, the full variable domain is GAGVSQSPRYKVAKRGQDVALRCDPISGHVSLFWYQQALGQGPEFLTYFQNEAQLDKSGLPSDRFFAERPEGSVSTLKIQRTQQEDSAVYLCASSSIAGGNQFLYEQYFGPGTRLTVT.

The gene calls are TRBV28 and TRBJ1-1, with D possibly TRBD1 on 6 matching bases. Between the trimmed V and J ends, which lost 6 bases and 6 bases, there was a span of 23 bases. The CDR3 totals 16 residues. From germline, CDR1 is MDHEN and CDR2 SYDVKM. CDR3 protein: CASSTTGPPPTSEAFF. The DNA for the CDR3 is TGTGCCAGCAGCACAACAGGGCCCCCACCCACTTCTGAAGCTTTCTTT.

This chain connects TRBV5-4 to TRBJ2-7; TRBD1 matches 7 bases. This CDR3 is 16 amino acids long. The V gene end was trimmed by 4 bases and the J gene end by 3 bases; junction bases not matched to a gene: 13. Germline V gene sequence: CDR1 SGHNT, CDR2 YYREEE (reference sequence). The CDR3 DNA reads TGTGCCAGCAGCCTACAGGGGACCAGGATCCGCTACGAGCAGTACTTC. As protein: CASSLQGTRIRYEQYF.

This rearrangement joins TRBV7-9 to TRBJ1-2; D gene unclear. V was shortened by 0 bases and J by 8 bases, with 16 bases between the two germline ends. The CDR3 covers 15 residues. Germline V gene data show CDR1 as SEHNR and CDR2 as FQNEAQ (reference sequence). CDR3 amino acids: CASSLANKGVGGYTF. The CDR3 DNA sequence: TGTGCCAGCAGCTTAGCGAATAAGGGAGTCGGAGGCTACACCTTC. Combining the CDR3 with reference TRBV7-9 and TRBJ1-2 gives the whole variable domain DTGVSQNPRHKITKRGQNVTFRCDPISEHNRLYWYRQTLGQGPEFLTYFQNEAQLEKSRLLSDRFSAERPKGSFSTLEIQRTEQGDSAMYLCASSLANKGVGGYTFGSGTRLTVV.

The J gene is TRBJ2-3, the V gene TRBV10-2; D call uncertain. Trimming took 3 bases from V and 0 from J, leaving 10 bases between them. CDR3 length equals 15 residues. CDR1 and CDR2 from the germline V gene are WSHSY and SAAADI. CDR3 DNA: TGCGCCAGCAGTGACCCACGGCCTAGCACAGATACGCAGTATTTT. This encodes CASSDPRPSTDTQYF.

The chain is built from TRBV30 and TRBJ2-5; 8 bases fit TRBD1. There are 13 residues in the CDR3. Germline V gives CDR1 GTSNPN, CDR2 SVGIG (reference sequence). V gave up 5 bases and J gave up 5 bases; unmatched junction bases: 7. In DNA form, the CDR3 reads TGTGCCTGGGGGACAGGCGGCGGGGAGACCCAGTACTTC. This gives the protein CAWGTGGGETQYF.

The rearrangement joins TRBV30 to TRBJ1-1; maybe TRBD1 (6 bases). The CDR3 is 18 amino acids. Per germline, CDR1 GTSNPN and CDR2 SVGIG (reference sequence). V was cut by 3 bases and J by 3 bases, with 26 bases left in between. The CDR3 DNA reads as TGTGCCTGGAGCTCCCTCCAGGGGAGAAGCCGCGCGGACACTGAAGCTTTCTTT. This translates into CAWSSLQGRSRADTEAFF.

V gene TRBV18 combines with J gene TRBJ2-2; D perhaps matches TRBD1 (5 bases). The CDR3 runs 16 residues. The V gene's germline CDR1 is KGHSH and CDR2 LQKENI. Trimming removed 4 bases at V and 0 bases at J, with 12 bases between. DNA for the CDR3: TGTGCCAGCTCACGTGACAGACACGCGAACACCGGGGAGCTGTTTTTT. Its protein is CASSRDRHANTGELFF.

The genes are TRBV7-2 and TRBJ2-7; 8 bases match TRBD2. CDR3 length equals 14 residues. V was clipped by 4 bases and J by 3 bases; unmatched bases: 5. CDR1 is SGHTA, CDR2 FQGNSA, per germline. This CDR3 reads CASSSAGAGYEQYF. DNA of the CDR3: TGTGCCAGCAGCTCAGCGGGGGCCGGCTACGAGCAGTACTTC. The full variable domain, its missing parts supplied by reference TRBV7-2 and TRBJ2-7, is GAGVSQSPSNKVTEKGKDVELRCDPISGHTALYWYRQSLGQGLEFLIYFQGNSAPDKSGLPSDRFSAERTGGSVSTLTIQRTQQEDSAVYLCASSSAGAGYEQYFGPGTRLTVT.

The rearrangement uses TRBV6-5 and TRBJ1-4; D ambiguous. Looked up from germline, CDR1 is MNHEY and CDR2 is SVGAGI. Trimming removed 0 bases at V and 3 bases at J, with 8 bases between. CDR3 length: 15 amino acids. CDR3 residues: CASSYSAASNEKLFF. CDR3 in DNA: TGTGCCAGCAGTTACTCAGCGGCGTCTAATGAAAAACTGTTTTTT.

The chain couples TRBV15 to TRBJ2-6; D tentatively reads TRBD1 or TRBD2 (6 bases each). The ends were cut back, 2 bases at V and 0 bases at J, with 14 bases in the middle. The CDR3 length is 18 residues. The germline V gene has CDR1 LNHNV and CDR2 YYDKDF (reference sequence). The CDR3 region has the DNA TGTGCCACCAGCAGAAGGAGAGGGGGGCCCTCTGGGGCCAACGTCCTGACTTTC. As protein: CATSRRRGGPSGANVLTF.

The chain recombines TRBV2 with TRBJ2-3, with 10 bases aligning to TRBD2. CDR3 length equals 15 residues. Trimming took 5 bases from V and 6 from J; bases not matched to a gene: 8. The germline V gene encodes CDR1 SNHLY and CDR2 FYNNEI. DNA for the CDR3: TGTGCCAGCAGTACGACTAGCGGGCCACCCGATACGCAGTATTTT. This codes for CASSTTSGPPDTQYF.

In DNA form, the CDR3 reads TGTGCCAGCAGTGACAACAGCCGTCTAACCTCCTCTGGAAACACCATATATTTT. This codes for CASSDNSRLTSSGNTIYF. The rearrangement joins TRBV6-1 to TRBJ1-3; D gene ambiguous. CDR1 and CDR2 (germline): MNHNS, SASEGT. The germline V and J ends were trimmed by 3 bases and 0 bases, with 18 bases remaining between them. This CDR3 contains 18 residues.

The rearrangement uses TRBV11-2 and TRBJ2-7, with D unclear. The CDR3 runs to 11 residues. CDR1 is SGHAT, CDR2 FQNNGV, per germline. The V and J ends lost 1 base and 7 bases respectively, with 5 bases between them. In DNA form, the CDR3 reads TGTGCCAGCAGCTTAGTAGGGGAGCAGTACTTC. Encoded protein: CASSLVGEQYF.